This T cell receptor beta chain emerged from a study of cytomegalovirus exposure and HLA in healthy donors. Broader study findings: In vitro confirmation showed a few CMV-associated chains to be CMV antigen specific. An apparent linkage of common viral pathogens to several of the most significant clusters emerged in a later analysis. A link between a missense DCLRE1C variant and TCR beta V- and J-gene trimming emerged from a later analysis.

About this clone: Its target is not known.

The V end lost 0 bases, the J end lost 6 bases, and 7 bases lay between the germline ends. The CDR3 loop spans 13 amino acids. Germline values: CDR1 SGHAT, CDR2 FQNNGV. 13 Jbeta primers and 60 Vbeta primers were used for the PCR. In the study's own analysis: In a later analysis, the count reached roughly 80 million unique TCR beta chains, with about 11 million shared. Produced via immunoSEQ multiplex PCR; TCRdb's table is partial and in-frame only. Clone size and the V and J calls come from that table; the DNA yielded D and trimming. The sample lists approximately 99,000 clones, 81% seen once, with about 4.8% in the top ten.

The chain is built from TRBV11-2 and TRBJ2-3; D is possibly TRBD1 (6 bases). The sequenced sample was PBMCs. The sequence came from a middle-aged man in good health and CMV-seropositive. DNA for the CDR3: TGTGCCAGCAGCTTAGATCAGGGGGATACGCAGTATTTT. Translated: CASSLDQGDTQYF.